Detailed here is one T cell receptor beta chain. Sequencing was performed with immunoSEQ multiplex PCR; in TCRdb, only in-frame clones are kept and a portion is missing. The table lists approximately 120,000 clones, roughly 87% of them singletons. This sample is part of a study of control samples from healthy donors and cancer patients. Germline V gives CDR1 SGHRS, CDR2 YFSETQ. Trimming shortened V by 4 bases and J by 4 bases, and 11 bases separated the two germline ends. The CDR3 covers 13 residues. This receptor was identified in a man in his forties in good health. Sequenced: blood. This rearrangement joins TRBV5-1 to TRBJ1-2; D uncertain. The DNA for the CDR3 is TGCGCCAGCAGCATCGCTTCCATCTATGGCTACACCTTC. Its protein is CASSIASIYGYTF.